A selection of T cell receptor beta chains follows, all from one sample in a study of T cell clusters in autoimmune cytopenias. TCRdb reprocessed the multiplex PCR reads, keeping one entry per CDR3 protein, no DNA. The sample table sets out about 1,200 distinct CDR3 sequences. The sequenced material came from peripheral blood. The receptors stem from a human donor with an autoimmune cytopenia or autoimmune hepatitis (not recorded which). The CDR3 runs from the conserved cysteine through the conserved F or W. Each record gives: J gene, V gene, CDR3 protein.

J: TRBJ2-6; V: TRBV7-9; CDR3: CASSPGQLANVLTF
J: TRBJ2-5; V: TRBV12-3/TRBV12-4; CDR3: CASSHADLETQYF